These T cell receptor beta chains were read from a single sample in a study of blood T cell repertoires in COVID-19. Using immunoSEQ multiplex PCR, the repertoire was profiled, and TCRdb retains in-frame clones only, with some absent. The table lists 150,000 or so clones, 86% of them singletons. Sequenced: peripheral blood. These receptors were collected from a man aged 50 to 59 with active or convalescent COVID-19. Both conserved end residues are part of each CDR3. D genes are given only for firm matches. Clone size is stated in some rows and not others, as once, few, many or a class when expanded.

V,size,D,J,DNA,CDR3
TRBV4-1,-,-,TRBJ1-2,TGCGCCAGCAGCCAAGATTGGACAACTTATGGCTACACCTTC,CASSQDWTTYGYTF
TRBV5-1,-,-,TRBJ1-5,TGCGCCAGCAGCTTGGAGACAGGCGTAAATCAGCCCCAGCATTTT,CASSLETGVNQPQHF
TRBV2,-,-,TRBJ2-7,TGTGCCAGCACTCGAGGGGGTCCCAACTACGAGCAGTACTTC,CASTRGGPNYEQYF
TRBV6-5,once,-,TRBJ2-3,TGTGCCAGCAGTAGACGACTCGCGGGCACAGATACGCAGTATTTT,CASSRRLAGTDTQYF
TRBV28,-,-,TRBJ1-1,TGTGCCAGCAGTTTAGGACAGTTCAAAGCTTTCTTT,CASSLGQFKAFF
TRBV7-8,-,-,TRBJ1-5,TGTGCCAGCAGCTTGATGGCGGGGTTTAGCAATCAGCCCCAGCATTTT,CASSLMAGFSNQPQHF
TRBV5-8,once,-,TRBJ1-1,TGTGCCAGCAGCCTCCAGGCGGGTGGCACTGAAGCTTTCTTT,CASSLQAGGTEAFF
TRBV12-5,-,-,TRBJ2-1,TGTGCTAGTGGTCTTACACGGAGCTCCTACAATGAGCAGTTCTTC,CASGLTRSSYNEQFF
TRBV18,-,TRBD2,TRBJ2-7,TGTGCCAGCTCACCAAGGGAGGGCGTCTCCTACGAGCAGTACTTC,CASSPREGVSYEQYF
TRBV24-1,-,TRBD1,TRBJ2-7,TGTGCCACCAGTGATTCAGGGGACAGGGTGGGGGAGCAGTACTTC,CATSDSGDRVGEQYF
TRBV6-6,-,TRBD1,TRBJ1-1,TGTGCCAGCAGTTACCCGGGACAGGGAGGGACTGAAGCTTTCTTT,CASSYPGQGGTEAFF
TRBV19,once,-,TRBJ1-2,TGTGCCTCTAAGGGGTTCTACTATGGCTACACCTTC,CASKGFYYGYTF
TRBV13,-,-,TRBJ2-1,TGTGCCAGCACCGGACCCTTGAGGGATGAGCAGTTCTTC,CASTGPLRDEQFF
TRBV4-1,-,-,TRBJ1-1,TGCGCCAGCAGCCTCCAATGGGGTAGGGGCCCTGAAGCTTTCTTT,CASSLQWGRGPEAFF
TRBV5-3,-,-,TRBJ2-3,TGTGCCAGAAGCTACCCTAGTGCCTCTAGCACAGATACGCAGTATTTT,CARSYPSASSTDTQYF
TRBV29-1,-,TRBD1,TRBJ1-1,TGCAGCGTGCTGGGACAGGGGGCGTACACTGAAGCTTTCTTT,CSVLGQGAYTEAFF
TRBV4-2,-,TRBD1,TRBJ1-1,TGTGCCAGCAGCCGCGGACAGGGAGGAGGGGACACTGAAGCTTTCTTT,CASSRGQGGGDTEAFF
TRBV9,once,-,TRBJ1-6,TGTGCCAGCAGCCCCGAGACAGTGGTGGATTCACCCCTCCACTTT,CASSPETVVDSPLHF
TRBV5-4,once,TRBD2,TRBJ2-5,TGTGCCAGCAGCTCCACTAGCGGGGGGGCGAAGACCCAGTACTTC,CASSSTSGGAKTQYF
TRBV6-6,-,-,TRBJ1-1,TGTGCCAGCAGTTACGGGCCCGGCACTGAAGCTTTCTTT,CASSYGPGTEAFF
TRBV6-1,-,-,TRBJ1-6,TGTGCCAGCAGTGACGTCGGACTGGGCAATTCACCCCTCCACTTT,CASSDVGLGNSPLHF
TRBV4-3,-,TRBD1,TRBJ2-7,TGCGCCAGCAGCCGGGACAGGGGACCCTACGAGCAGTACTTC,CASSRDRGPYEQYF
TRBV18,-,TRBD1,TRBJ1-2,TGTGCCAGCTCAGCTAACAGGGGGCATGGCTACACCTTC,CASSANRGHGYTF
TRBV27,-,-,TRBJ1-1,TGTGCCAGCAGGTTTAGGAACACTGAAGCTTTCTTT,CASRFRNTEAFF
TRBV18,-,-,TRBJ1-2,TGTGCCAGCTCACGGGCAGACTATGGCTACACCTTC,CASSRADYGYTF
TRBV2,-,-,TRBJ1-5,TGTGCCAGCAGCATAGACAGAAGCAATCAGCCCCAGCATTTT,CASSIDRSNQPQHF
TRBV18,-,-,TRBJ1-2,TGTGCCAGCTCACCTCGACAGGCTGGGAACTATGGCTACACCTTC,CASSPRQAGNYGYTF
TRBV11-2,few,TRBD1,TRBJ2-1,TGTGCCAGCAGCTTTGGGACAGGCTCCTACAATGAGCAGTTCTTC,CASSFGTGSYNEQFF
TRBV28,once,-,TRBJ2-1,TGTGCCAGCAGTTTACCGAGCTCCTACAATGAGCAGTTCTTC,CASSLPSSYNEQFF
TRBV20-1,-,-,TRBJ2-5,TGCAGTGCTAGTGGCGCGGGACCAGACGTCCAAGAGACCCAGTACTTC,CSASGAGPDVQETQYF
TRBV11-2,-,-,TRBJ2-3,TGTGCCAGCAGCTTAGATCCCTCGAGGAGCACAGATACGCAGTATTTT,CASSLDPSRSTDTQYF
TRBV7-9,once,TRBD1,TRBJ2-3,TGTGCCAGCGCGCAGGGGGTGGACACAGATACGCAGTATTTT,CASAQGVDTDTQYF
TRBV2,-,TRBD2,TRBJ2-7,TGTGCCAACGGACTAGCGGGAGGGATCGAGCAGTACTTC,CANGLAGGIEQYF
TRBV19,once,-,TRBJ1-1,TGTGCCAGTAACTTCATGAACACTGAAGCTTTCTTT,CASNFMNTEAFF
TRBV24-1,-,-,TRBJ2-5,TGTGCCACCAGTGATTTCGGTCCTCCAGAGGGCCAAGAGACCCAGTACTTC,CATSDFGPPEGQETQYF
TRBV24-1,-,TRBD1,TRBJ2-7,TGTGCCACCAGTGATCCAAAGGACAGGGCCTACGAGCAGTACTTC,CATSDPKDRAYEQYF
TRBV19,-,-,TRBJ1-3,TGTGCCGTGGGGGCACTCTCTGGAAACACCATATATTTT,CAVGALSGNTIYF
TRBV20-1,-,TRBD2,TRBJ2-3,TGCAGTGCTAGTAAGGGACTACCCGATACGCAGTATTTT,CSASKGLPDTQYF
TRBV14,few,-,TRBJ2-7,TGTGCCAGCAGCCAAGGAGGGCCGGCTAGCTACTTC,CASSQGGPASYF
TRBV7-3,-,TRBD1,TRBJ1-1,TGTGCCAGCAGCTTATTTGGACAGGGGTCGGGCACTGAAGCTTTCTTT,CASSLFGQGSGTEAFF
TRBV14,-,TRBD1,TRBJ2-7,TGTGCCAGCAGCCAACTCCAACAGGGGAACTACGAGCAGTACTTC,CASSQLQQGNYEQYF
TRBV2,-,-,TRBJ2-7,TGTGCCAGCAGTGCCCACTACGAGCAGTACTTC,CASSAHYEQYF
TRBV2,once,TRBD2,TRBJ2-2,TGTGCCAGCATGGCTAGCGGAAGGAACACCGGGGAGCTGTTTTTT,CASMASGRNTGELFF
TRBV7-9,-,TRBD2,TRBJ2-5,TGTGCCAGCAGTGCAGCGGGGGGGTTTCCAGAGACCCAGTACTTC,CASSAAGGFPETQYF
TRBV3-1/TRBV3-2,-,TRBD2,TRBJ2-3,TGTGCCAGCAGCCAAGCGGCGATAGCGGGATTTTGGGATACGCAGTATTTT,CASSQAAIAGFWDTQYF
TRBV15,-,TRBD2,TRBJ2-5,TGTGCCACCAGCAGGGGCGGGGGGGGAGAGACCCAGTACTTC,CATSRGGGGETQYF
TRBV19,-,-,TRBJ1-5,TGTGCCAGTAGTATTGGCAGGGCCAGCAATCAGCCCCAGCATTTT,CASSIGRASNQPQHF
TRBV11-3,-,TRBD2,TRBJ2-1,TGTGCCAGCAGCCCTGGGCTAGCGGGAGGGCCTGAGCAGTTCTTC,CASSPGLAGGPEQFF
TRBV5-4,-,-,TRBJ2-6,TGTGCCAGCAGCCTCGGGATACGTATCTCTGGGGCCAACGTCCTGACTTTC,CASSLGIRISGANVLTF
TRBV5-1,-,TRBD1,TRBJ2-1,TGCGCCAGCAGAGGAACAGGGGAATACAATGAGCAGTTCTTC,CASRGTGEYNEQFF
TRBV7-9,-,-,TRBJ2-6,TGTGCCAGCAGCAGACGACTCTCTGGGGCCAACGTCCTGACTTTC,CASSRRLSGANVLTF
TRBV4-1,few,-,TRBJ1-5,TGCGCCAGCAGCCCCGCCGGGACTGGGGTACTGCCCCAGCATTTT,CASSPAGTGVLPQHF
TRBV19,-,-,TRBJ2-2,TGTGCCAGTAGTATAACAGTGGCTAGCTCGGCCGGGGAGCTGTTTTTT,CASSITVASSAGELFF
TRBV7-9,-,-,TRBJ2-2,TGTGCCAGCAGCGTCCCCCTTGGGGGGGGGCCTGGCGGGGAGCTGTTTTTT,CASSVPLGGGPGGELFF
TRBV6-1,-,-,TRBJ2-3,TGTGCCAGCAGTGAATTACCCGGGAGCCGCACAGATACGCAGTATTTT,CASSELPGSRTDTQYF
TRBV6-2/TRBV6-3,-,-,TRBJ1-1,TGTGCCAGCAGTTATGGGCAGGGCTATGGGATTGCTTTCTTT,CASSYGQGYGIAFF
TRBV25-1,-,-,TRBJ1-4,TGTGCCAGCAGAGGAACGGGGACAAGGGGAGAAAAACTGTTTTTT,CASRGTGTRGEKLFF
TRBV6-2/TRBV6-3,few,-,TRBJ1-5,TGTGCCAGCAGTTTACAGTTATATCAGCCCCAGCATTTT,CASSLQLYQPQHF
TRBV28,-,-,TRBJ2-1,TGTGCCAGCAGTTGGGGAGCGGGACACTACAATGAGCAGTTCTTC,CASSWGAGHYNEQFF
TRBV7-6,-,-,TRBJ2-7,TGTGCCAGCAGCTTAGTTGCTGGGGGCGCAGTCTACGAGCAGTACTTC,CASSLVAGGAVYEQYF